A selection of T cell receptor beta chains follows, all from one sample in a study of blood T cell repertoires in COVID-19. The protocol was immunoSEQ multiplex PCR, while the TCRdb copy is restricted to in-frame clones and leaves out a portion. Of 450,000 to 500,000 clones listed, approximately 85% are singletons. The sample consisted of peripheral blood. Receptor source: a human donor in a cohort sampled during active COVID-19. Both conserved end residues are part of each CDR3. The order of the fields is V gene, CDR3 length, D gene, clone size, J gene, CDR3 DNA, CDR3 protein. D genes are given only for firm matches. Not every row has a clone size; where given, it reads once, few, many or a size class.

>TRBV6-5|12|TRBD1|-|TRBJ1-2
TGTGCCAGCAGGACAGGGTCACGGGGCTACACCTTC
CASRTGSRGYTF
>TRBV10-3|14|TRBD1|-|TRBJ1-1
TGTGCCATCAGTGGGGGCGGACAGGGGGCCGAAGCTTTCTTT
CAISGGGQGAEAFF
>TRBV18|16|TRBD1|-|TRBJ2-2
TGTGCCAGCTCACCCAGGACAGGGCTGAACACCGGGGAGCTGTTTTTT
CASSPRTGLNTGELFF
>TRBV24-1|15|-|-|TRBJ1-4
TGTGCCACCAGTGCTTCGGCAGGGCTTACTGAAAAACTGTTTTTT
CATSASAGLTEKLFF
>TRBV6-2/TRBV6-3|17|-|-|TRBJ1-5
TGTGCCAGCAGTTACTCGAAGGGGGGGGCCCCCAATCAGCCCCAGCATTTT
CASSYSKGGAPNQPQHF
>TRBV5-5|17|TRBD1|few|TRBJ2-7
TGTGCCAGCAGCTCCTTCCTCGACAGGGGGAGCTCCTACGAGCAGTACTTC
CASSSFLDRGSSYEQYF
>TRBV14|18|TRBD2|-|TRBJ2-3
TGTGCCAGCAGCAATCGGCCCGGAGCGGGAGAGGGAGGAGATACGCAGTATTTT
CASSNRPGAGEGGDTQYF
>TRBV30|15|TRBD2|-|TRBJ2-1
TGTGCCTGGAGTGAGTCTAGCGGGACTTGGAATGAGCAGTTCTTC
CAWSESSGTWNEQFF
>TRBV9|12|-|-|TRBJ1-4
TGTGCCAGCAGCGGTACAGGGATCGGACTGTTTTTT
CASSGTGIGLFF
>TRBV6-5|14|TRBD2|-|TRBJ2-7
TGTGCCAGCCGACTTAGCGGGCCCGGCTACGAGCAGTACTTC
CASRLSGPGYEQYF
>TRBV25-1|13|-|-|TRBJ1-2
TGTGCCAGCACTTCTACCCAGGGCTATGGCTACACCTTC
CASTSTQGYGYTF
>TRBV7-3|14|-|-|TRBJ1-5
TGTGCCAGCAGCTTGGGGGGGCAGGATCAGCCCCAGCATTTT
CASSLGGQDQPQHF
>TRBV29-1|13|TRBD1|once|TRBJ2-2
TGCAGCGTTGGCCAGGGGGCGACCGGGGAGCTGTTTTTT
CSVGQGATGELFF
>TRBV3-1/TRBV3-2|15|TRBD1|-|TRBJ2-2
TGTGCCAGCAGAGGGGGCAGGACGAACACCGGGGAGCTGTTTTTT
CASRGGRTNTGELFF
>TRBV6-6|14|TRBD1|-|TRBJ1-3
TGTGCCAGCAGCCCGGGACAGGGAGGAAACACCATATATTTT
CASSPGQGGNTIYF
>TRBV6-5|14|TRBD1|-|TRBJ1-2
TGTGCCAGCACCCGGGACAGGGGAGCCTATGGCTACACCTTC
CASTRDRGAYGYTF
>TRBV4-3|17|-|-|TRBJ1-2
TGCGCCAGCAGCCAAGATGGGCACCTCTTCCTTAACTATGGCTACACCTTC
CASSQDGHLFLNYGYTF
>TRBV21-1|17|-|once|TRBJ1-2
TGTGCCAGCAGATATGGTACCGGGACAGGAGACCTCTATGGCTACACCTTC
CASRYGTGTGDLYGYTF
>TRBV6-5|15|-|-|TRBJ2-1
TGTGCCAGCAGTTATTGGGGCGGGGTACCCAATGAGCAGTTCTTC
CASSYWGGVPNEQFF
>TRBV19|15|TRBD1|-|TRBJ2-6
TGTGCCAGTAGGGATAGGGGGCCTGGGGCCAACGTCCTGACTTTC
CASRDRGPGANVLTF
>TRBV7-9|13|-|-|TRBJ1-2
TGTGCCAGCAGCTTAGACAGGGTAAATGGCTACACCTTC
CASSLDRVNGYTF
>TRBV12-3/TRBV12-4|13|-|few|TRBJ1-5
TGTGCCAGCAGTTTCGGACAGAATCAGCCCCAGCATTTT
CASSFGQNQPQHF
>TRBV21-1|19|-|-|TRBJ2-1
TGTGCCAGCAGCAAAGCTAGAAGGTCTAGCGCCCGACACTGGAATGAGCAGTTCTTC
CASSKARRSSARHWNEQFF
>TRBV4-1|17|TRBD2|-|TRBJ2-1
TGCGCCAGCAGCTACGGGACTAGCGGGAGTGTAAAGGATGAGCAGTTCTTC
CASSYGTSGSVKDEQFF
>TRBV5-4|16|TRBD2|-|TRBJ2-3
TGTGCCAGCAGCGGGGGGATAGCGGGAGGAGGCGATACGCAGTATTTT
CASSGGIAGGGDTQYF
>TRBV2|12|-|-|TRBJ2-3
TGTGCCAGCAGTGCGTTCCCCCCAGTTGAGTATTTT
CASSAFPPVEYF